This TCR beta chain originates from a study of response to subunit inactivated influenza vaccine. The sample holds a few counts of this clonotype. The CDR3 has 18 amino acids. V trimming: 2 bases; J trimming: 2 bases; junction bases outside the gene matches: 12. The germline CDR1 and CDR2 sequences are MNHEY and SVGEGT. From the RT-PCR reads, TCRdb called clonotypes with MiXCR, one entry per CDR3 protein. Among hundreds of thousands of distinct CDR3 sequences, about 11% were seen once, and the ten largest hold approximately 10%. The sample was also linked to a second study, of T cells expressing NK-cell markers. According to that study: Beta-chain TCR cDNA was generated via 5'RACE template switching with UMIs. Restriction of the sorted population to alpha-beta TCR T cells was achieved in several experiments with an anti-gamma-delta TCR antibody. In over 5 donors, dominant CD3+CD56+NKG2C+ clonotypes ranked among the top 10 CD8+ clonotypes.

The gene calls are TRBV6-2 or TRBV6-3 and TRBJ2-3; 8 nucleotides align to TRBD2. This TCR derives from a man over 45 who received an inactivated influenza vaccine. The specimen was PBMCs from blood, collected on the day of vaccination. The CDR3 sequence is CASSYVASGSLSTDTQYF. CDR3 DNA: TGTGCCAGCAGTTACGTGGCTAGCGGGTCCCTCTCCACAGATACGCAGTATTTT.